This T cell receptor beta chain came from a study of cytomegalovirus exposure and HLA in healthy donors. Comment on this clone: Its cognate antigen is unknown.

The CDR3 covers 14 residues. Per the germline V gene, CDR1 is MNHEY and CDR2 is SMNVEV (reference sequence). Trimming took 2 bases from V and 6 from J, leaving 13 bases between them. Libraries were prepared by immunoSEQ multiplex PCR; TCRdb keeps only in-frame clonotypes and omits some of them. The sample contains 70,000 to 90,000 clones, around four fifths of which appear only once. The donors formed part of the roughly 120-subject validation cohort, distinct from the roughly 700-subject first cohort. General study findings and limits: The authors listed 164 TCR beta chains as cytomegalovirus-associated. Subsequent analysis found a tendency for first-cohort TCR clusters to co-occur within the 90 to 150 validation repertoires.

The chain couples TRBV27 to TRBJ1-1, with a weak D call TRBD1 (5 bases). The receptor's source is a man under 40 in good health and CMV-seronegative. Material: PBMCs. The CDR3 bases are TGTGCCAGCAGTTTACAGGGAAGTTTCTCTGAAGCTTTCTTT. As protein: CASSLQGSFSEAFF.